The source of this T cell receptor (beta chain) is a study of blood T cell repertoires in COVID-19. Study background: Acute-phase and convalescent COVID-19 samples originated in the United States, Italy and Spain. PBMCs, B-cell-depleted T cells, or T cells provided the cDNA or gDNA that made up the material.

Germline V lookup: CDR1 LGHDT, CDR2 YNNKEL (reference sequence). CDR3 length: 15 amino acids. Trimming at V came to 4 bases and at J to 5 bases, leaving 10 bases not matched to a gene. Per the authors' pipeline: Amplification of reference gene primers was used by the study to estimate nucleated cell counts. Only in-frame clones appear in the TCRdb table, and some are missing; sequencing was by immunoSEQ multiplex PCR. That table furnishes V, J and clone size, whereas the DNA furnished D and trimming. The repertoire holds approximately 45,000 clones, roughly 86% seen once, with 5% to 6% in the top ten.

Sequenced input: peripheral blood. The sequence was obtained from a man between 40 and 49 years old with active COVID-19. The chain joins TRBV3-1 (or the pseudogene TRBV3-2) to TRBJ1-1, with TRBD1 matching 7 bases. CDR3 coding DNA: TGTGCCAGCAGCCGAAACACAGGGGTAGGGACTGAAGCTTTCTTT. It translates to CASSRNTGVGTEAFF.